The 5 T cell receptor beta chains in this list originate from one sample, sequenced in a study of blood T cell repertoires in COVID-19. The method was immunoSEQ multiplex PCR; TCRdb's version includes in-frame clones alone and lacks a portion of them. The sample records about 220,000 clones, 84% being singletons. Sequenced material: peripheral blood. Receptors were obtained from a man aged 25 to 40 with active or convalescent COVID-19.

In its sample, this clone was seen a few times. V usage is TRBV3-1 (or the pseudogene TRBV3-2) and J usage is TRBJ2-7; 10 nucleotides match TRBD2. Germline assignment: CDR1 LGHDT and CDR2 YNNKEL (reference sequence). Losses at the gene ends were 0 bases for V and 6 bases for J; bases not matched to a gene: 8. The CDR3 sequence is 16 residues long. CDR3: CASSQEGSGRAGEQYF. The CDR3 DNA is TGTGCCAGCAGCCAAGAGGGGAGCGGGAGGGCCGGCGAGCAGTACTTC.

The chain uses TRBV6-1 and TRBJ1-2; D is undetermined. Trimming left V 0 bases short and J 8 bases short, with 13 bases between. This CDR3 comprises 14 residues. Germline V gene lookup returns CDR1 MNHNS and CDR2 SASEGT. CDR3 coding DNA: TGTGCCAGCAGTGAAGCGTTGGAGGAAAGCGGCTACACCTTC. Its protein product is CASSEALEESGYTF.

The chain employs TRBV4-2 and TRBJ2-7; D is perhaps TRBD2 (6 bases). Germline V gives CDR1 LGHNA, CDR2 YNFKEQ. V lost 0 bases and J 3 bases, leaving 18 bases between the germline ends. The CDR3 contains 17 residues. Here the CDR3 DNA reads TGTGCCAGCAGCCAAGACCCCCTCGAAGGCGGGATCTACGAGCAGTACTTC. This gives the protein CASSQDPLEGGIYEQYF.

CDR3 coding DNA: TGTGCCAGCAGGGGACAGGGGTCGAACACTGAAGCTTTCTTT. This translates into CASRGQGSNTEAFF. The rearrangement uses TRBV28 and TRBJ1-1; TRBD1 matches at 10 bases. Per germline, CDR1 MDHEN and CDR2 SYDVKM. The V segment lost 6 bases and the J segment 1 base; nucleotides outside the gene matches: 2. This CDR3 has 14 amino acids. The full variable domain, rest sourced from reference TRBV28 and TRBJ1-1, is DVKVTQSSRYLVKRTGEKVFLECVQDMDHENMFWYRQDPGLGLRLIYFSYDVKMKEKGDIPEGYSVSREKKERFSLILESASTNQTSMYLCASRGQGSNTEAFFGQGTRLTVV.

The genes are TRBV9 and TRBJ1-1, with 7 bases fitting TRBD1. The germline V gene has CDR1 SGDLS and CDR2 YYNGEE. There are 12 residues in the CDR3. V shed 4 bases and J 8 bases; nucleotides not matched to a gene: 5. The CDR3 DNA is TGTGCCAGCAGCCCGACGGACAGGGAAGCTTTCTTT. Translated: CASSPTDREAFF. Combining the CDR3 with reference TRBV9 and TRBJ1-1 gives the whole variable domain DSGVTQTPKHLITATGQRVTLRCSPRSGDLSVYWYQQSLDQGLQFLIQYYNGEERAKGNILERFSAQQFPDLHSELNLSSLELGDSALYFCASSPTDREAFFGQGTRLTVV.